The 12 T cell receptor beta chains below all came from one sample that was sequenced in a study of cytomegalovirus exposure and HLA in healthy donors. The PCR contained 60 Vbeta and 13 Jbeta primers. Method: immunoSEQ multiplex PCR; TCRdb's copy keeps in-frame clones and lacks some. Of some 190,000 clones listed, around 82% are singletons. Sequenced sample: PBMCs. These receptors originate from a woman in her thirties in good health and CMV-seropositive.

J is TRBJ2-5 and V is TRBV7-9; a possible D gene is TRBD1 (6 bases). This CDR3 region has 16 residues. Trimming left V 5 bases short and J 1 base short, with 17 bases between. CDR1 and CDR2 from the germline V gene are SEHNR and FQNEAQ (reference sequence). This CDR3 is CASSTRTGQSQETQYF. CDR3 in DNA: TGTGCCAGCAGCACCAGGACTGGACAGAGCCAAGAGACCCAGTACTTC.

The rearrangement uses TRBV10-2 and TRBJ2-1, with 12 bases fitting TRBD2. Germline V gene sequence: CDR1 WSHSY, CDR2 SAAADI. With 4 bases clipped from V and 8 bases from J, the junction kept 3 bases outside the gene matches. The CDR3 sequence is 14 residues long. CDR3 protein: CASSASGGADEQFF. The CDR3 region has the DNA TGCGCCAGCAGTGCTAGCGGGGGGGCTGATGAGCAGTTCTTC.

The CDR3 nucleotides are TGTGCCAGCAGCTTATCTGCGGGACAGGGTGCAACTAATGAAAAACTGTTTTTT. This gives the protein CASSLSAGQGATNEKLFF. This sequence joins TRBV7-6 and TRBJ1-4, with TRBD1 matching 9 bases. The V gene end was trimmed by 2 bases and the J gene end by 0 bases; junction bases not matched to a gene: 7. Germline V gene sequence: CDR1 SGHVS, CDR2 FNYEAQ. The CDR3 length is 18 residues.

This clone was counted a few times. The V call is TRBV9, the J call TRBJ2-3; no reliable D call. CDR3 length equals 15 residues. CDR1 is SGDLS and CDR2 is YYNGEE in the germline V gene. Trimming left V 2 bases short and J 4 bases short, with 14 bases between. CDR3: CASSVSPGHPDTQYF. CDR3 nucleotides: TGTGCCAGCAGCGTTAGTCCCGGTCACCCAGATACGCAGTATTTT.

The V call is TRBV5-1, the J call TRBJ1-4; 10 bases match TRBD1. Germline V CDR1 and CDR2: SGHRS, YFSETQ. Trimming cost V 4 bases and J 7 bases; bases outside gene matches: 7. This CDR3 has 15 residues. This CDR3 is CASSLGTGVVEKLFF. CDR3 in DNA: TGCGCCAGCAGCCTCGGGACAGGGGTTGTTGAAAAACTGTTTTTT. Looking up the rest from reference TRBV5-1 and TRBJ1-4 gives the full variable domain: KAGVTQTPRYLIKTRGQQVTLSCSPISGHRSVSWYQQTPGQGLQFLFEYFSETQRNKGNFPGRFSGRQFSNSRSEMNVSTLELGDSALYLCASSLGTGVVEKLFFGSGTQLSVL.

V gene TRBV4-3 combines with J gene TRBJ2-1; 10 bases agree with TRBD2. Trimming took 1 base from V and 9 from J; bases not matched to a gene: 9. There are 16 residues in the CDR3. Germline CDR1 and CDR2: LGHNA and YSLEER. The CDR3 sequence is CASSQASGGPEIEQFF. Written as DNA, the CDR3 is TGCGCCAGCAGCCAAGCTAGCGGGGGACCCGAGATTGAGCAGTTCTTC.

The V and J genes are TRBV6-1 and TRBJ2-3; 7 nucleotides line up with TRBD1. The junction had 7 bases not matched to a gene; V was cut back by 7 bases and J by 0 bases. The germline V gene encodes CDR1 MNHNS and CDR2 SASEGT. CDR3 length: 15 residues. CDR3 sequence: CASNPTGLSTDTQYF. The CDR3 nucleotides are TGTGCCAGCAATCCGACAGGGCTGAGCACAGATACGCAGTATTTT.

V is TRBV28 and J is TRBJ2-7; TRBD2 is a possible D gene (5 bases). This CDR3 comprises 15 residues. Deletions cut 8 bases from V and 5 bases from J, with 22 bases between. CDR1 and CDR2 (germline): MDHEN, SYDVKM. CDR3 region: CASGKGGGSTDEQYF. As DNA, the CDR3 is TGTGCCAGCGGCAAAGGAGGTGGTAGCACCGACGAGCAGTACTTC. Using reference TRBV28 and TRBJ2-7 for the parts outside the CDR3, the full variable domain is DVKVTQSSRYLVKRTGEKVFLECVQDMDHENMFWYRQDPGLGLRLIYFSYDVKMKEKGDIPEGYSVSREKKERFSLILESASTNQTSMYLCASGKGGGSTDEQYFGPGTRLTVT.

The CDR3 region is CASRTAASSYEQYF. DNA for the CDR3: TGTGCCAGCAGGACTGCCGCGAGCTCCTACGAGCAGTACTTC. The genes are TRBV28 and TRBJ2-7; D is undetermined. V was clipped by 6 bases and J by 0 bases, with 12 bases between them. This CDR3 region has 14 residues. Germline V gene sequence: CDR1 MDHEN, CDR2 SYDVKM.

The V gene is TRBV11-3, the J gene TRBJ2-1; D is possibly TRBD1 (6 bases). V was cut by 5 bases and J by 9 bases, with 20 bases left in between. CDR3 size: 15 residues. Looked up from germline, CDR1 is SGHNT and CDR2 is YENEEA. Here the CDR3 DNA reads TGTGCCAGCAGCCCCCCTCGTCACAGGGACGGTGAGCAGTTCTTC. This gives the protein CASSPPRHRDGEQFF.

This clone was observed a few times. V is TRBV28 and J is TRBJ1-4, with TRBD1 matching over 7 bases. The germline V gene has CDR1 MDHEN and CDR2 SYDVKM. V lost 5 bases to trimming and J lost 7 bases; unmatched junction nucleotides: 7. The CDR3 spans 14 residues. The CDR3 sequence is CASSKGQLSEKLFF. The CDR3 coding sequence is TGTGCCAGCAGTAAGGGACAGCTCAGTGAAAAACTGTTTTTT.

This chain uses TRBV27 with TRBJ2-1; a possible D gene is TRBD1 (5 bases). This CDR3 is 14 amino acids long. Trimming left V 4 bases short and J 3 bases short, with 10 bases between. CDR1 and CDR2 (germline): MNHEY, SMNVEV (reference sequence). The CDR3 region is CASSSPQGYNEQFF. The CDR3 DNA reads TGTGCCAGCAGTTCTCCTCAGGGCTACAATGAGCAGTTCTTC.